This T cell receptor (beta chain) was captured by sequencing in a study of blood T cell repertoires in COVID-19. Study as a whole: T cells, B-cell-depleted T cells, or PBMCs provided the cDNA or gDNA that served as material.

TCRdb's table, derived via immunoSEQ multiplex PCR, lists solely in-frame clones and lacks some. In the table there are about 73,000 clones, approximately 89% of which are singletons. From germline, CDR1 is MNHEY and CDR2 SVGAGI. V was clipped by 8 bases and J by 6 bases, with 10 bases between them. This CDR3 has 11 residues. This receptor was identified in a man older than 75 with acute or convalescent COVID-19. The source material was peripheral blood. The chain recombines TRBV6-5 with TRBJ1-1, with unresolved D. The CDR3 loop is CASWAAAEAFF. Here the CDR3 DNA reads TGTGCCAGCTGGGCAGCGGCTGAAGCTTTCTTT.